This record looks at one T cell receptor beta chain sequence and its context. Germline lookup yields CDR1 MDHEN and CDR2 SYDVKM. The CDR3 has 14 amino acids. V was pared by 2 bases and J by 10 bases, with 17 bases between. Source study methods: Amplification from reference gene primers served as the basis for estimated nucleated cell counts. Clones were read by immunoSEQ multiplex PCR, and TCRdb kept only the in-frame ones, dropping some. Clonal size and the V and J genes are those of that table, whereas D and trimming came from the DNA. The sample contains around 300,000 clones, approximately 91% of which appear only once. This record belongs to a study of blood T cell repertoires in COVID-19. For the study at large: Spain, Italy and the United States supplied samples that represented acute and convalescent COVID-19. Sources were T cells, B-cell-depleted T cells, or PBMCs; the material itself was cDNA or gDNA.

The chain employs TRBV28 and TRBJ1-1; weak D call: TRBD1 (5 bases). Sequencing was carried out using peripheral blood. This receptor was obtained from a man in his fifties with acute or convalescent COVID-19. The CDR3 is CASSLRGGVRGAFF. CDR3 nucleotides: TGTGCCAGCAGTTTAAGGGGCGGGGTCCGGGGAGCTTTCTTT.